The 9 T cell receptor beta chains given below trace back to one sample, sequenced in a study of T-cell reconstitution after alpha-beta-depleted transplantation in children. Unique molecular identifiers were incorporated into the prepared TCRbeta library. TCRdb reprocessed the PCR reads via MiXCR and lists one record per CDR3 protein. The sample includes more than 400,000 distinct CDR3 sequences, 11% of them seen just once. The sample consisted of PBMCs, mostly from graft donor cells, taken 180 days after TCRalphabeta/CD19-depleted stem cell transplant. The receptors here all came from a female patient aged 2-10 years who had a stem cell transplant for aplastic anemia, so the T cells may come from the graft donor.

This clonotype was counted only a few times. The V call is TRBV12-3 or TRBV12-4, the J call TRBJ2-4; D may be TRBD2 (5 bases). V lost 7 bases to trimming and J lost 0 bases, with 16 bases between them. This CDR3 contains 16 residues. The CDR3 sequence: CASTQRGPLAKNIQYF. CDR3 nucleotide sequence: TGTGCCAGCACCCAACGGGGTCCTCTAGCCAAAAACATTCAGTACTTC.

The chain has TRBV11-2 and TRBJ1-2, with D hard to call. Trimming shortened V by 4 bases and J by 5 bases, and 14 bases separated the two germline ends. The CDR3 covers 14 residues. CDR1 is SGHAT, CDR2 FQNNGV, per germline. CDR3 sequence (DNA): TGTGCCAGCAGCTCCCGGCGAACTGGGTATGGCTACACCTTC. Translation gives CASSSRRTGYGYTF.

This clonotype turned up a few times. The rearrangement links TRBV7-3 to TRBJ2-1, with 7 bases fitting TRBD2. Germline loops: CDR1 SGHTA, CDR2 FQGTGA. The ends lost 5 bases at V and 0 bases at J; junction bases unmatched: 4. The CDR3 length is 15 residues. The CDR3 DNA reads TGTGCCAGCAGCATTCTAGCGGACTCCTACAATGAGCAGTTCTTC. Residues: CASSILADSYNEQFF.

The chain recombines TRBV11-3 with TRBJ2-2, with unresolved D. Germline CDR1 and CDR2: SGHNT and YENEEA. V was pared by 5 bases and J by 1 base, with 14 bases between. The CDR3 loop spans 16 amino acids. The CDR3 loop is CASSQHGPGNTGELFF. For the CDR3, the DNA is TGTGCCAGCAGCCAGCATGGGCCAGGGAACACCGGGGAGCTGTTTTTT.

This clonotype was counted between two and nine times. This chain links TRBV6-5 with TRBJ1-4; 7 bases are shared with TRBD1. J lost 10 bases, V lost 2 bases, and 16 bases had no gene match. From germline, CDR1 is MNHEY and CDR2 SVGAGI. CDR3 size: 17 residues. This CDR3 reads CASSYGTVSQAAGKLFF. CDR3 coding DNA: TGTGCCAGCAGTTACGGGACAGTATCCCAAGCTGCTGGAAAACTGTTTTTT.

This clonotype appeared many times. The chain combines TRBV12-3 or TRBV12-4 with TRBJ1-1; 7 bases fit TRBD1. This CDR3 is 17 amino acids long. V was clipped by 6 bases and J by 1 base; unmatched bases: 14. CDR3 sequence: CASRGYDETGTNTEAFF. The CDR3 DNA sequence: TGTGCCAGCAGAGGATACGATGAGACAGGGACGAACACTGAAGCTTTCTTT.

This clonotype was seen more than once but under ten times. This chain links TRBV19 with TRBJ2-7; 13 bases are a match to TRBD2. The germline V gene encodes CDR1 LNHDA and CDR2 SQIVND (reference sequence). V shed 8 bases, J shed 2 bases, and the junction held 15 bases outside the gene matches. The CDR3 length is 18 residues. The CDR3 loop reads CASPNPSGLAGDPYEQYV. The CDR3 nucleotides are TGTGCCAGTCCTAACCCCTCTGGACTAGCGGGAGACCCCTACGAGCAGTACGTC.

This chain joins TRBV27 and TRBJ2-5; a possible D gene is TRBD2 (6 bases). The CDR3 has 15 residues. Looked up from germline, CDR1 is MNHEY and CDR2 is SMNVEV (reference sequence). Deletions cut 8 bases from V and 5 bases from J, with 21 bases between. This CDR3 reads CASYDLGAGRETQYF. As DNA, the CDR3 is TGTGCCAGCTATGATCTTGGCGCGGGGCGGGAGACCCAGTACTTC.

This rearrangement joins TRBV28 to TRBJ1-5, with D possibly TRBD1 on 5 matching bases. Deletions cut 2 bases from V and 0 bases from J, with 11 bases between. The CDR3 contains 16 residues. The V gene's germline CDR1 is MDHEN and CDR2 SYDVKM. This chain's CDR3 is CASSLSRGYSNQPQHF. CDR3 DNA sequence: TGTGCCAGCAGTTTAAGTCGGGGGTATAGCAATCAGCCCCAGCATTTT.